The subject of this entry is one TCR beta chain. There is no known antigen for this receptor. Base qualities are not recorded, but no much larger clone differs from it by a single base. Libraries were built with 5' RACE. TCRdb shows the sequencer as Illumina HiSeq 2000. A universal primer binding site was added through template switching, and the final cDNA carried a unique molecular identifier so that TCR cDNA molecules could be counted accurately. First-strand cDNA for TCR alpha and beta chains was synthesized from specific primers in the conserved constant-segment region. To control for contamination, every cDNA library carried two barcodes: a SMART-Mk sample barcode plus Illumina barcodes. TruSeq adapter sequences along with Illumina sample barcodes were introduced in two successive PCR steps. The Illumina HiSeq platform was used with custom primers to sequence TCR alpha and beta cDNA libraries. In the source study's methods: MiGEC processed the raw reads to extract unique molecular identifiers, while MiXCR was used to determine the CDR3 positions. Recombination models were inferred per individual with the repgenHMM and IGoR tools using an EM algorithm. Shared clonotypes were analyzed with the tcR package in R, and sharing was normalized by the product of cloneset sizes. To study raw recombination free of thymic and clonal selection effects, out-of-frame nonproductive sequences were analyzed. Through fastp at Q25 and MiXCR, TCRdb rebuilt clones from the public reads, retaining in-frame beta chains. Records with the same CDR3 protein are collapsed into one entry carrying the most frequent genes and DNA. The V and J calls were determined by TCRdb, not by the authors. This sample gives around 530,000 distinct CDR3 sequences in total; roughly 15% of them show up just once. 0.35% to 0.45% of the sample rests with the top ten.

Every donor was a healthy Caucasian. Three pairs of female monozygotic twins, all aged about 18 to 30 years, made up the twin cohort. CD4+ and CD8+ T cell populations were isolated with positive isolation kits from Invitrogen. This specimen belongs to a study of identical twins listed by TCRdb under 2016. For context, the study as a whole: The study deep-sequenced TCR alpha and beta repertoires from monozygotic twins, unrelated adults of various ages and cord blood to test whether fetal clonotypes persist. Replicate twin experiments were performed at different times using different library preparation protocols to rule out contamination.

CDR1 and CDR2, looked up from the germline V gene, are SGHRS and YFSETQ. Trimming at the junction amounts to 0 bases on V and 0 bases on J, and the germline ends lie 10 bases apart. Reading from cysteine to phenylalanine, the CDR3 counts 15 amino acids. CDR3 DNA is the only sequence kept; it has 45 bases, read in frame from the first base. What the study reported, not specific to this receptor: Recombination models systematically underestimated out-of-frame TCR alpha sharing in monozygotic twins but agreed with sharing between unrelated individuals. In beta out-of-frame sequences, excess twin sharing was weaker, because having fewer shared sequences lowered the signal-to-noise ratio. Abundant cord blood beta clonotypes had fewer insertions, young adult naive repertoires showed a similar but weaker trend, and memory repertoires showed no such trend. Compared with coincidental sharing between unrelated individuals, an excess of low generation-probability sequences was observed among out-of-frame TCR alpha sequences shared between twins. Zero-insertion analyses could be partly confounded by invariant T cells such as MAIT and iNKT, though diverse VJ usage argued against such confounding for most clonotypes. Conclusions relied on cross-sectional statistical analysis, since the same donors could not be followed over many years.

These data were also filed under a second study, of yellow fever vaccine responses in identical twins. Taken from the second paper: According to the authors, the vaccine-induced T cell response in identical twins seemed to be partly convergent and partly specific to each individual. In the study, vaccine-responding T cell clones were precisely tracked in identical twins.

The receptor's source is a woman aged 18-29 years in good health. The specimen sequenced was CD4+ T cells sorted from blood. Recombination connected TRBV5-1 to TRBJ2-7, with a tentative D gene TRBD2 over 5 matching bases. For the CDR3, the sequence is CASSLGGFSSYEQYF. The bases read TGCGCCAGCAGCTTGGGCGGGTTTAGCTCCTACGAGCAGTACTTC.